The 12 T cell receptor beta chains presented below share a single source sample, sequenced in a study of shared clonotypes between healthy human individuals. Repertoires were generated with immunoSEQ multiplex PCR, while TCRdb's copy carries only in-frame clones and drops some. The sample contains fewer than 700,000 clones, 85% to 95% of which appear only once. CD45RO-negative CD8 cells positively selected for CCR7 made up the naive population, which excluded terminally differentiated effector memory CD45RA+ cells. Material: naive CD8+ T cells sorted from blood. These receptors were collected from a woman in her thirties in good health.

This sequence joins TRBV10-3 and TRBJ2-1; D possibly corresponds to TRBD2 (7 bases). Trimming stripped 0 bases from V and 10 bases from J, with 13 bases between. CDR1 and CDR2 (germline): ENHRY, SYGVKD. The CDR3 contains 14 residues. DNA for the CDR3: TGTGCCATCAGTGAGTCAAGCAGGGGAGGGGAGCAGTTCTTC. This encodes CAISESSRGGEQFF.

The chain carries TRBV2 and TRBJ2-7, with D perhaps being TRBD1 or TRBD2 (5 bases each). With 3 bases removed from V and 7 bases from J, the gap between germline ends came to 22 bases. Germline-derived CDR1 and CDR2 are SNHLY and FYNNEI. The CDR3 length is 16 residues. Here the CDR3 reads CASSDGFNHGGTEQYF. The CDR3 coding sequence is TGTGCCAGCAGTGATGGGTTTAACCATGGGGGAACGGAGCAGTACTTC.

This clone showed up just a few times. The CDR3 DNA reads as TGTGCCAGTAGTATAGATCGGGCAGCAAATCAGCCCCAGCATTTT. Protein sequence: CASSIDRAANQPQHF. The rearrangement links TRBV19 to TRBJ1-5; no firm D call. V dropped 0 bases and J dropped 4 bases, with 10 bases sitting between them. Germline V gene sequence: CDR1 LNHDA, CDR2 SQIVND (reference sequence). The CDR3 has 15 amino acids.

This chain joins TRBV11-2 and TRBJ2-7; 13 positions match TRBD2. Germline V CDR1 and CDR2: SGHAT, FQNNGV. The CDR3 spans 16 residues. The V segment lost 4 bases and the J segment 2 bases; nucleotides outside the gene matches: 5. The CDR3 sequence is CASSSRTSGGTYEQYF. The CDR3 DNA reads as TGTGCCAGCAGCTCCAGGACTAGCGGGGGCACCTACGAGCAGTACTTC.

The chain employs TRBV27 and TRBJ2-7, with D perhaps matching TRBD1 or TRBD2 (6 bases each). V shed 5 bases and J shed 2 bases, with 19 bases lying between them. CDR3 length: 16 residues. Looked up from germline, CDR1 is MNHEY and CDR2 is SMNVEV (reference sequence). CDR3 DNA: TGTGCCAGCAGTGCCTCTTGGGGGGCTAGAACCTACGAGCAGTACTTC. This encodes CASSASWGARTYEQYF.

Regarding this clone: The same CDR3 arises from other DNA sequences in this sample as well. The chain employs TRBV7-3 and TRBJ1-2; perhaps TRBD1 as D (5 bases). This CDR3 contains 14 residues. Germline values: CDR1 SGHTA, CDR2 FQGTGA. V lost 5 bases to trimming and J lost 5 bases, with 15 bases between them. The CDR3 sequence: CASSPAGTDYGYTF. The CDR3 DNA is TGTGCCAGCAGCCCCGCCGGGACGGATTATGGCTACACCTTC.

V and J are TRBV15 and TRBJ2-7; a weak D match, TRBD2 (7 bases). Germline assignment: CDR1 LNHNV and CDR2 YYDKDF (reference sequence). V dropped 0 bases and J dropped 3 bases, with 15 bases sitting between them. The CDR3 consists of 16 residues. The DNA of the CDR3 is TGTGCCACCAGCAGAGATTCGGGGGCGGGGGTCTACGAGCAGTACTTC. Encoded protein: CATSRDSGAGVYEQYF. Complete variable domain (other parts from reference TRBV15 and TRBJ2-7): DAMVIQNPRYQVTQFGKPVTLSCSQTLNHNVMYWYQQKSSQAPKLLFHYYDKDFNNEADTPDNFQSRRPNTSFCFLDIRSPGLGDTAMYLCATSRDSGAGVYEQYFGPGTRLTVT.

This chain links TRBV15 with TRBJ2-1; 9 bases fit TRBD2. Per germline, CDR1 LNHNV and CDR2 YYDKDF (reference sequence). V lost 0 bases and J lost 3; bases outside the gene matches: 3. There are 16 residues in the CDR3. For the CDR3, the DNA is TGTGCCACCAGCAGAGATCCTAGCGGGGTCTACAATGAGCAGTTCTTC. Its protein is CATSRDPSGVYNEQFF. Filled out from reference TRBV15 and TRBJ2-1, the complete variable domain reads DAMVIQNPRYQVTQFGKPVTLSCSQTLNHNVMYWYQQKSSQAPKLLFHYYDKDFNNEADTPDNFQSRRPNTSFCFLDIRSPGLGDTAMYLCATSRDPSGVYNEQFFGPGTRLTVL.

The V call is TRBV6-1, the J call TRBJ2-3; D not resolved. Germline values: CDR1 MNHNS, CDR2 SASEGT. Trimming left V 2 bases short and J 4 bases short, with 22 bases between. The CDR3 length is 18 residues. This CDR3 is CASSEYQSAEGRADTQYF. The CDR3 DNA follows: TGTGCCAGCAGTGAATATCAGTCCGCGGAAGGGCGAGCAGATACGCAGTATTTT.

The chain links TRBV6-1 to TRBJ2-1, with 9 bases lining up with TRBD1. CDR3 length equals 15 residues. Germline CDR1 reads MNHNS; CDR2 reads SASEGT. Trimming removed 6 bases from V and 4 bases from J; junction bases left unmatched: 7. Here the CDR3 DNA reads TGTGCCAGCAGAGCGGACAGGGGTTGGTACAATGAGCAGTTCTTC. This translates into CASRADRGWYNEQFF.

On this clone itself: The sample has other DNA sequences that encode this CDR3 too. The V call is TRBV27, the J call TRBJ2-7, with D perhaps TRBD2 (6 bases). Trimming shortened V by 2 bases and J by 2 bases, and 10 bases separated the two germline ends. CDR3 size: 14 residues. Germline CDR1 and CDR2: MNHEY and SMNVEV (reference sequence). This CDR3 is CASSLGREPYEQYF. CDR3 in DNA: TGTGCCAGCAGTTTAGGTCGGGAGCCCTACGAGCAGTACTTC.

The gene calls are TRBV7-6 and TRBJ2-2; D is perhaps TRBD2 (5 bases). Germline V gene lookup returns CDR1 SGHVS and CDR2 FNYEAQ. The CDR3 runs 16 residues. V lost 5 bases and J lost 0, with 13 bases in between. The CDR3: CASSQVASTNTGELFF. As DNA, the CDR3 is TGTGCCAGCAGCCAGGTAGCTAGCACGAACACCGGGGAGCTGTTTTTT.